The text below deals with one TCR beta chain. Original analysis: Researchers report that nucleated cell counts were estimated from reference gene primer amplification. Clones were sequenced by immunoSEQ multiplex PCR, and TCRdb holds only the in-frame ones, with some missing. The DNA gave D and trimming, while V, J and clone size come from that table. The sample has some 70,000 clones, more than 60% seen once; the top ten hold approximately 24%. The data derive from a study of blood T cell repertoires in COVID-19. The CDR3 contains 14 residues. V lost 3 bases and J lost 6, with 11 bases in between. CDR1 and CDR2 (germline): LGHNA, YNFKEQ.

The receptor was isolated from a man aged 55 to 70 with acute or convalescent COVID-19. The V gene is TRBV4-2, the J gene TRBJ1-4, with TRBD1 as a possible D gene (5 bases). Source material: peripheral blood. The CDR3 nucleotides are TGTGCCAGCAGCCAGGGGGGTTATTATGAAAAACTGTTTTTT. Translation gives CASSQGGYYEKLFF.